This TCR beta chain was obtained from a study of T cell responses to AZD1222 COVID-19 vaccine. This clone turned up a few times. With 7 bases clipped from V and 9 bases from J, the junction kept 11 bases outside the gene matches. Looked up from germline, CDR1 is SQVTM and CDR2 is ANQGSEA. This CDR3 has 13 amino acids. The assay was immunoSEQ multiplex PCR, and TCRdb's table has in-frame clones only and misses some. The table includes over 100,000 clones, 75% to 90% detected once. The V and J genes are TRBV29-1 and TRBJ2-1, with 8 nucleotides matching TRBD1. This clonotype was sampled from an adult in good health. The sequencing here drew on peripheral blood, taken on day 0 of AZD1222 vaccination. CDR3 coding DNA: TGCAGCGCAGGAGGGACAGGAGCCTTTGAGCAGTTCTTC. As protein: CSAGGTGAFEQFF.